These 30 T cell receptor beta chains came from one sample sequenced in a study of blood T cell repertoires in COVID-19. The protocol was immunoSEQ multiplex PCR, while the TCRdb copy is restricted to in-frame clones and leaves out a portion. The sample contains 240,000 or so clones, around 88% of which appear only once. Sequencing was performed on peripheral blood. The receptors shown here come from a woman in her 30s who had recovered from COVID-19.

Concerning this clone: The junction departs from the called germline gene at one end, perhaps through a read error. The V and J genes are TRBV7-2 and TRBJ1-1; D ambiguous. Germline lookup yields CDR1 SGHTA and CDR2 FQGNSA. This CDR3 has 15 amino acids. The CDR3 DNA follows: TGTGCCAGCAGCCCCGGAGGGTACATGAAGACTGAAGCTTTCTTT. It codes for CASSPGGYMKTEAFF.

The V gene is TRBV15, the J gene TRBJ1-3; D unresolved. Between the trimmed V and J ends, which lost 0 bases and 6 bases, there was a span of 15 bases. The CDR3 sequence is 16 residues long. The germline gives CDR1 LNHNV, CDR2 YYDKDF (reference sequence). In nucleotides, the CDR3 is TGTGCCACCAGCAGAGACCACCTCGGGTCGGAAAACACCATATATTTT. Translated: CATSRDHLGSENTIYF.

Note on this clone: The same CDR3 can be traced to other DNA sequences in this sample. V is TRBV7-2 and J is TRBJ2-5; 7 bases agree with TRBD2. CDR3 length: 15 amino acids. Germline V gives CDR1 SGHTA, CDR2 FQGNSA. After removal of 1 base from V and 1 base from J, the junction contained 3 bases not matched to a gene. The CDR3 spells CASSLGGGPQETQYF. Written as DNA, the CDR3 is TGTGCCAGCAGCTTAGGGGGAGGGCCCCAAGAGACCCAGTACTTC.

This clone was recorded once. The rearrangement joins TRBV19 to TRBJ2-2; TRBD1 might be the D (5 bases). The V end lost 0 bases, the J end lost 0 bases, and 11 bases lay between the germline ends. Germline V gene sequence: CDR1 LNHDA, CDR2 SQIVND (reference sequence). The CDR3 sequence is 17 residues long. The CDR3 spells CASSIERYRPNTGELFF. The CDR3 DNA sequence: TGTGCCAGTAGTATAGAAAGGTACAGGCCGAACACCGGGGAGCTGTTTTTT. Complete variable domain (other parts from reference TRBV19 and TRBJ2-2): DGGITQSPKYLFRKEGQNVTLSCEQNLNHDAMYWYRQDPGQGLRLIYYSQIVNDFQKGDIAEGYSVSREKKESFPLTVTSAQKNPTAFYLCASSIERYRPNTGELFFGEGSRLTVL.

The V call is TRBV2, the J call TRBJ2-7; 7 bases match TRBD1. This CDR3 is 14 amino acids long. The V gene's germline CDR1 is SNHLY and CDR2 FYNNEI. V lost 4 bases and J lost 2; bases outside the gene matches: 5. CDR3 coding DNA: TGTGCCAGCAGTGGACAGGGAACCCCCTACGAGCAGTACTTC. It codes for CASSGQGTPYEQYF.

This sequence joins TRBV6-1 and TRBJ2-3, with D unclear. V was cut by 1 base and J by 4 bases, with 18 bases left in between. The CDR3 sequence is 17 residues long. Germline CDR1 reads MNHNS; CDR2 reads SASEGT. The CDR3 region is CASSEDSNLHGSDTQYF. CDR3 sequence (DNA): TGTGCCAGCAGTGAAGACTCTAACCTCCACGGTTCAGATACGCAGTATTTT.

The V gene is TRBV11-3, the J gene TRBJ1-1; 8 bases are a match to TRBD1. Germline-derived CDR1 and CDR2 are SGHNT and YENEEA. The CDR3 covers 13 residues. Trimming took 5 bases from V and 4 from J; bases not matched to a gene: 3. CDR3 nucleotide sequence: TGTGCCAGCAGCACCGACAGGGGCACTGAAGCTTTCTTT. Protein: CASSTDRGTEAFF.

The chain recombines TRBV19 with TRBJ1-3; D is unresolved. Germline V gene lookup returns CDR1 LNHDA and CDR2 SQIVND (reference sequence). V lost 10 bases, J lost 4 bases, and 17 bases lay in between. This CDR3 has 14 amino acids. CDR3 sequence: CATCNSGGGNTIYF. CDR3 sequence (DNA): TGTGCCACCTGCAATTCAGGTGGGGGAAACACCATATATTTT.

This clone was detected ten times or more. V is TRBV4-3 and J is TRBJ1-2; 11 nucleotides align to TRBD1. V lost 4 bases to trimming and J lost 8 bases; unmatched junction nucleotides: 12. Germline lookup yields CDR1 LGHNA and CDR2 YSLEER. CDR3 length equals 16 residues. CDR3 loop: CASSRARRGDRGGYTF. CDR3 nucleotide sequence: TGCGCCAGCAGCCGCGCCCGGCGGGGGGACAGGGGGGGCTACACCTTC.

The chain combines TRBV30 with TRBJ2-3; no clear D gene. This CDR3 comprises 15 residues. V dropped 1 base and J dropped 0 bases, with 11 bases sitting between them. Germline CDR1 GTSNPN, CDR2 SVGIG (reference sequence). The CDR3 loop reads CAWSGWAASTDTQYF. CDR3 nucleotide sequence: TGTGCCTGGAGTGGATGGGCCGCTAGCACAGATACGCAGTATTTT. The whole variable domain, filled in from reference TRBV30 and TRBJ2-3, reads SQTIHQWPATLVQPVGSPLSLECTVEGTSNPNLYWYRQAAGRGLQLLFYSVGIGQISSEVPQNLSASRPQDRQFILSSKKLLLSDSGFYLCAWSGWAASTDTQYFGPGTRLTVL.

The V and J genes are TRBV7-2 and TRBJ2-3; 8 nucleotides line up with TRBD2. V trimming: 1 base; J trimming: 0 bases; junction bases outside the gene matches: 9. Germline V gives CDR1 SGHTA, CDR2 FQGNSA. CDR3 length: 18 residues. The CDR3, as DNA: TGTGCCAGCAGCTTAGAGAGCGGGGGCAACCCCAGCACAGATACGCAGTATTTT. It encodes CASSLESGGNPSTDTQYF.

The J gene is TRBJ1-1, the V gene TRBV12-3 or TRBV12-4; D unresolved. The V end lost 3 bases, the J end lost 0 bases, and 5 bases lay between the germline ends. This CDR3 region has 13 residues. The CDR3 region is CASSLALNTEAFF. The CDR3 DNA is TGTGCCAGCAGTTTGGCATTGAACACTGAAGCTTTCTTT.

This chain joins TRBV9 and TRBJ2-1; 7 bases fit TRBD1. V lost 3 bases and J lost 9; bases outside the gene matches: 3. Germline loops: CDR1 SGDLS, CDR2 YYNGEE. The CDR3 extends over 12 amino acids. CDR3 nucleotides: TGTGCCAGCAGCGAAACAGGGGCTGAGCAGTTCTTC. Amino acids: CASSETGAEQFF.

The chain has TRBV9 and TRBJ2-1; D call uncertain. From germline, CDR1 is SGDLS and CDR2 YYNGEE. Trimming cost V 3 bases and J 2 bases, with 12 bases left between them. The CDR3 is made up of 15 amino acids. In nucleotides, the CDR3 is TGTGCCAGCAGCGGACACCTTTCCGCCTACAATGAGCAGTTCTTC. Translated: CASSGHLSAYNEQFF. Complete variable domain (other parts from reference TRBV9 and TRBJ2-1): DSGVTQTPKHLITATGQRVTLRCSPRSGDLSVYWYQQSLDQGLQFLIQYYNGEERAKGNILERFSAQQFPDLHSELNLSSLELGDSALYFCASSGHLSAYNEQFFGPGTRLTVL.

The CDR3 loop is CASSQALGLAGGLGTDTQYF. The CDR3 region has the DNA TGTGCCAGCAGCCAGGCCCTGGGACTAGCGGGGGGACTAGGGACAGATACGCAGTATTTT. The rearrangement links TRBV4-2 to TRBJ2-3; 15 bases match TRBD2. CDR1 LGHNA and CDR2 YNFKEQ come from the germline V gene. CDR3 length equals 20 residues. The trim removed 3 bases at V and 3 bases at J, leaving 13 bases unmatched.

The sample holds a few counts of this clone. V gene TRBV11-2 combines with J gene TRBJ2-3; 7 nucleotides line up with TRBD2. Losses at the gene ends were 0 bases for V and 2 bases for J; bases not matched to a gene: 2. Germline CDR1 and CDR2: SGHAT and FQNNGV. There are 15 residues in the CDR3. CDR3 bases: TGTGCCAGCAGCTTAGACGGGGGGAACACAGATACGCAGTATTTT. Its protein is CASSLDGGNTDTQYF. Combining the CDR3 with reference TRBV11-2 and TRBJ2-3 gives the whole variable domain EAGVAQSPRYKIIEKRQSVAFWCNPISGHATLYWYQQILGQGPKLLIQFQNNGVVDDSQLPKDRFSAERLKGVDSTLKIQPAKLEDSAVYLCASSLDGGNTDTQYFGPGTRLTVL.

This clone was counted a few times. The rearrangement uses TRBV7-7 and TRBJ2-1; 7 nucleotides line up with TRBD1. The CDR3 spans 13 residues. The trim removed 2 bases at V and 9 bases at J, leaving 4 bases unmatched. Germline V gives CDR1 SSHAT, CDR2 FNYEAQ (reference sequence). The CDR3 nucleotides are TGTGCCAGCAGCTTATCACAGGGGCGTGAGCAGTTCTTC. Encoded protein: CASSLSQGREQFF.

The CDR3 loop reads CASSRGTGPYGYTF. DNA for the CDR3: TGTGCCAGCAGTCGAGGGACAGGACCATATGGCTACACCTTC. The chain combines TRBV6-5 with TRBJ1-2; 8 bases agree with TRBD1. V was clipped by 5 bases and J by 5 bases; unmatched bases: 7. From germline, CDR1 is MNHEY and CDR2 SVGAGI. This CDR3 is built from 14 residues.

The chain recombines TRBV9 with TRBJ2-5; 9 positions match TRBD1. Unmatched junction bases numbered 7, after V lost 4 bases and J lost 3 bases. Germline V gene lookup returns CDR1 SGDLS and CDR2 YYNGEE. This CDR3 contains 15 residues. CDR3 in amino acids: CASSKQGALEETQYF. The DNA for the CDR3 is TGTGCCAGCAGCAAACAGGGGGCGCTAGAAGAGACCCAGTACTTC. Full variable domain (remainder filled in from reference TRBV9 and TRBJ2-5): DSGVTQTPKHLITATGQRVTLRCSPRSGDLSVYWYQQSLDQGLQFLIQYYNGEERAKGNILERFSAQQFPDLHSELNLSSLELGDSALYFCASSKQGALEETQYFGPGTRLLVL.

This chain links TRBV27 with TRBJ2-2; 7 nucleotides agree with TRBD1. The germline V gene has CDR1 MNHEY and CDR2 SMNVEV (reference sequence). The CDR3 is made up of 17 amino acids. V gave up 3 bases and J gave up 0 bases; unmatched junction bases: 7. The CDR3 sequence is CASSLSGQAANTGELFF. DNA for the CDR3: TGTGCCAGCAGTTTGAGCGGACAGGCCGCGAACACCGGGGAGCTGTTTTTT.

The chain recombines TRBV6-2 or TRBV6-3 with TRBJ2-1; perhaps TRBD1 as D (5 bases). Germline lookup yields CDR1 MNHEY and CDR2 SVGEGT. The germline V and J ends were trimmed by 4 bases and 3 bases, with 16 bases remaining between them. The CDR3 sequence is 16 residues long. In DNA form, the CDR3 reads TGTGCCAGCAGTTTGGTAACAGGAATTAACTACAATGAGCAGTTCTTC. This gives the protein CASSLVTGINYNEQFF.

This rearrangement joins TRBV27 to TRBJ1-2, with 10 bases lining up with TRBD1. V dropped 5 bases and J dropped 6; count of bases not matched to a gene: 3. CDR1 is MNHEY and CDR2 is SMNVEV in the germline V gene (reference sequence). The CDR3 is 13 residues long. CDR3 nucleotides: TGTGCCAGCAGTGGACAGGGGGGAGATGGCTACACCTTC. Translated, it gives CASSGQGGDGYTF.

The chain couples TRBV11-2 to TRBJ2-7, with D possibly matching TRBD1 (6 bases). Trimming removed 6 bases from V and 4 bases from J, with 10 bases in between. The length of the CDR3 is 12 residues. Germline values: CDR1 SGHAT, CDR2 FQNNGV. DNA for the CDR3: TGTGCCAGCAGTCTTACAGGGTACGAGCAGTACTTC. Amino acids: CASSLTGYEQYF.

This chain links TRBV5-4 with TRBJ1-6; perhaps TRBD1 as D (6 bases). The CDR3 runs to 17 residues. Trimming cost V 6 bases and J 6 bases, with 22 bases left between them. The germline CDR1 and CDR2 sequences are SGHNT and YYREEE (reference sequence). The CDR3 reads CASTTGVSGAGNSPLHF. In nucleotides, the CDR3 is TGTGCCAGCACCACCGGAGTTTCAGGGGCCGGTAATTCACCCCTCCACTTT. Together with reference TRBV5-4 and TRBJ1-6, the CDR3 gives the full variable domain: ETGVTQSPTHLIKTRGQQVTLRCSSQSGHNTVSWYQQALGQGPQFIFQYYREEENGRGNFPPRFSGLQFPNYSSELNVNALELDDSALYLCASTTGVSGAGNSPLHFGNGTRLTVT.

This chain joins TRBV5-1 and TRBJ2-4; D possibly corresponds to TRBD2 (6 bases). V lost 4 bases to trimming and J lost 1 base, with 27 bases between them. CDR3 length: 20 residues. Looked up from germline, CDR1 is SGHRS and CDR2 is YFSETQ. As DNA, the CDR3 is TGCGCCAGCAGCGGTGGTACGGAGGGGTTAGCATGGTGGGCCAAAAACATTCAGTACTTC. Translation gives CASSGGTEGLAWWAKNIQYF.

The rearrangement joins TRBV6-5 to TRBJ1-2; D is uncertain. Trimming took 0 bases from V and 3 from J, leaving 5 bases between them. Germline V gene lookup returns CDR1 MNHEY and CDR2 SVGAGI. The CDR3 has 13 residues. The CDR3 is CASSYSQYYGYTF. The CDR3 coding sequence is TGTGCCAGCAGTTACTCGCAGTACTATGGCTACACCTTC.

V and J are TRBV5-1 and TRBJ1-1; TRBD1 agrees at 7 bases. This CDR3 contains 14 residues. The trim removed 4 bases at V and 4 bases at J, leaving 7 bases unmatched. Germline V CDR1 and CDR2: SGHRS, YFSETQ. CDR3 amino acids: CASSDTGATTEAFF. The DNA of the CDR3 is TGCGCCAGCAGCGATACAGGGGCTACCACTGAAGCTTTCTTT.

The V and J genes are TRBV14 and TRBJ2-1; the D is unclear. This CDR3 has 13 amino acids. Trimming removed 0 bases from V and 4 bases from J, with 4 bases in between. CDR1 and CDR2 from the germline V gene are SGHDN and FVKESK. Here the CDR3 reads CASSQDRYNEQFF. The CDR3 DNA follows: TGTGCCAGCAGCCAAGACCGGTACAATGAGCAGTTCTTC. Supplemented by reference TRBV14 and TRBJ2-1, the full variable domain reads EAGVTQFPSHSVIEKGQTVTLRCDPISGHDNLYWYRRVMGKEIKFLLHFVKESKQDESGMPNNRFLAERTGGTYSTLKVQPAELEDSGVYFCASSQDRYNEQFFGPGTRLTVL.

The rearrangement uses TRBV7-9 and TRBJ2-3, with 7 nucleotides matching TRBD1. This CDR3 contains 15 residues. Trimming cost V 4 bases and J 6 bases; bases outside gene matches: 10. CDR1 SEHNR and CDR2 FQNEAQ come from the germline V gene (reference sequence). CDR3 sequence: CASSSDRSLIDTQYF. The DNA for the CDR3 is TGTGCCAGCAGCTCGGACAGGTCATTAATTGATACGCAGTATTTT.

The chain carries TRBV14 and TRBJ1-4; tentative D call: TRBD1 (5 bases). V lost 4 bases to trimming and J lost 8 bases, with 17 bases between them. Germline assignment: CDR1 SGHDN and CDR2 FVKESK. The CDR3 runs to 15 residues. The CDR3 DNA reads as TGTGCCAGCAGCCGGAACACAGGAATCGGCGAAAAACTGTTTTTT. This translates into CASSRNTGIGEKLFF.